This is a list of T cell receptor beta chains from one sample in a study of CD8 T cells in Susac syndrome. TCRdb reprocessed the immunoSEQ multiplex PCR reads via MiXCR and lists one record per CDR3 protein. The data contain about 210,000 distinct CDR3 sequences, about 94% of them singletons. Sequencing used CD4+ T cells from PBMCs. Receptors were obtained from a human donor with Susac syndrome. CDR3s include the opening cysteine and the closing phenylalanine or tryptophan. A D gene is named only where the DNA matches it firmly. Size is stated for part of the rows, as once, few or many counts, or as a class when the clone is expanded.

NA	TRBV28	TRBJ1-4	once	CASSSTALNEKLFF	TGTGCCAGCAGCTCGACAGCACTTAATGAAAAACTGTTTTTT
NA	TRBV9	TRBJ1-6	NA	CASSVRDTNSPLHF	TGTGCCAGCAGCGTACGGGACACCAATTCACCCCTCCACTTT
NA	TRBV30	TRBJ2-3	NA	CAWSKGDTQYF	TGTGCCTGGTCAAAAGGGGATACGCAGTATTTT
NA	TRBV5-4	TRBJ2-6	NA	CASSLARDPPVLTF	TGTGCCAGCAGCTTGGCCAGGGATCCCCCCGTCCTGACTTTC
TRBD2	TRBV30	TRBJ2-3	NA	CAWSVLLAGVSDTQYF	TGTGCCTGGAGTGTACTTTTAGCGGGGGTCTCAGATACGCAGTATTTT
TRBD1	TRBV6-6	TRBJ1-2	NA	CASISSLGQEGGYTF	TGTGCCAGCATTTCCTCCCTTGGACAGGAAGGGGGCTACACCTTC
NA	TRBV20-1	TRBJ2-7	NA	CSARAPTYEQYF	TGCAGTGCCCGGGCCCCAACCTACGAGCAGTACTTC
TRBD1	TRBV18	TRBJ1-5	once	CASSPGQVQGNQPQHF	TGTGCCAGCTCACCGGGACAGGTACAAGGCAATCAGCCCCAGCATTTT
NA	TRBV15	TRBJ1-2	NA	CATSRDLAGLLYTF	TGTGCCACCAGCAGAGATCTTGCGGGTCTCCTCTACACCTTC
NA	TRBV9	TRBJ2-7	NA	CASSVADGTYEQYF	TGTGCCAGCAGCGTAGCTGACGGGACCTACGAGCAGTACTTC
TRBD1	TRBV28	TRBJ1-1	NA	CATWDRANTEAFF	TGTGCCACATGGGACAGGGCGAACACTGAAGCTTTCTTT
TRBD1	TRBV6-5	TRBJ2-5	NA	CASSSDREETQYF	TGTGCCAGCAGTTCGGACAGGGAAGAGACCCAGTACTTC